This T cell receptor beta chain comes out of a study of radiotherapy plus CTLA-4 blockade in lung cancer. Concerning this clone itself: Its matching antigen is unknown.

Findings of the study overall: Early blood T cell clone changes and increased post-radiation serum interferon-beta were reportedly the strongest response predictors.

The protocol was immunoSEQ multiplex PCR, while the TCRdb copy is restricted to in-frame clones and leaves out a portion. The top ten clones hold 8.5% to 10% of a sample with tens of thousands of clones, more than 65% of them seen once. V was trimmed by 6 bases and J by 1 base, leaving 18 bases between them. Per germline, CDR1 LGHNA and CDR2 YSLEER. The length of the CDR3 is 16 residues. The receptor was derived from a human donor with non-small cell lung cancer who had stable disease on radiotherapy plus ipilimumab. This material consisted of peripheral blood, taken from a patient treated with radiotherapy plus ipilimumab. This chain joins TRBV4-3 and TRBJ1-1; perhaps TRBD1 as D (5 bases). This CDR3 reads CASRGMDKGQNTEAFF. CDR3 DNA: TGCGCCAGCAGGGGGATGGACAAGGGGCAGAACACTGAAGCTTTCTTT.